This T cell receptor (beta chain) derives from a study of shared clonotypes between healthy human individuals. In the study overall: Ranging from 18 to 49 in age, donors were two women and a few men.

Study results and limitations: The four-donor shared clonotypes exceeded non-shared clonotypes in generation probability, with non-shared ones scoring lower. Approximately 5% was the fraction of naive CD4 clonotypes found shared across a few donors.

TCRdb keeps only in-frame clones here, not all; method: immunoSEQ multiplex PCR. The table shows approximately 640,000 clones, with 90% occurring only once. The CDR3 length is 15 residues. Trimming shortened V by 5 bases and J by 0 bases, and 16 bases separated the two germline ends. In germline, CDR1 is SQVTM, CDR2 ANQGSEA. In regard to this clone: The antigen is undetermined.

J is TRBJ1-2 and V is TRBV29-1, with D unresolved. The source is a man between 18 and 35 years old in good health. Some clones in this sample may be carry-over from other donors' samples. Sequences were obtained from memory CD8+ T cells from PBMCs. The subset is: CD45RO+ cells pooled with CCR7-negative TemRA cells. The CDR3 is CSVPAAWGPNYGYTF. Here the CDR3 DNA reads TGCAGCGTTCCGGCAGCATGGGGTCCTAACTATGGCTACACCTTC.